This T cell receptor beta chain is from a study of T cell changes during pregnancy in multiple sclerosis. Repertoires were generated with immunoSEQ multiplex PCR, while TCRdb's copy carries only in-frame clones and drops some. The data hold approximately 97,000 clones, with 75% to 95% observed a single time. The length of the CDR3 is 15 residues. Losses at the gene ends were 3 bases for V and 2 bases for J; bases not matched to a gene: 3. Per the germline V gene, CDR1 is SGHNT and CDR2 is YENEEA. This sequence originates from a female donor in good health, enrolled as a control in a pregnancy study. The gene calls are TRBV11-3 and TRBJ2-3, with 9 bases matching TRBD2. The specimen was peripheral blood, collected after pregnancy. The CDR3 sequence: CASSFSGGPTDTQYF. The CDR3 bases are TGTGCCAGCAGCTTCAGCGGGGGGCCCACAGATACGCAGTATTTT.